This T cell receptor (beta chain) was identified during a study of technical replicates of blood from several donors. The CDR3 contains 15 residues. In germline, CDR1 is MNHNS, CDR2 SASEGT. Between the trimmed V and J ends, which lost 0 bases and 7 bases, there was a span of 16 bases. Sequencing used immunoSEQ multiplex PCR; TCRdb keeps in-frame clones, though not all of them. The table records just under 60,000 clones, roughly nine tenths of them present only once. Sample: PBMCs. This sequence originates from a human donor in good health. Some clones in this sample may be carry-over from other donors' samples. The chain combines TRBV6-1 with TRBJ2-7; D possibly corresponds to TRBD1 (6 bases). The CDR3 sequence: CASSEARTGLGEQYF. CDR3 coding DNA: TGTGCCAGCAGTGAAGCGCGAACAGGGCTAGGAGAGCAGTACTTC.